Sequencing of this T cell receptor beta chain was carried out in a study of CD8 T cells in ankylosing spondylitis. Study outcomes and limitations: The study identified a TCR beta motif of under 10 highly homologous variants that appeared characteristic of ankylosing spondylitis blood.

This CDR3 comprises 15 residues. Germline-derived CDR1 and CDR2 are SGHTA and FQGNSA. V lost 1 base and J lost 6, with 16 bases in between. TCRdb called the 5' RACE reads again in MiXCR, with one record for every CDR3 protein. The repertoire holds nearly 350,000 distinct CDR3 sequences, with around 15% as singletons. This clonotype has more than one count but fewer than ten. The target antigen is unknown. Sequences were obtained from blood, either unsorted or a sorted T cell fraction (not recorded which). This sequence was found in a male donor with ankylosing spondylitis or in good health (not recorded which). The gene calls are TRBV7-2 and TRBJ2-7, with a weak D call TRBD1 (5 bases). CDR3 sequence: CASSLGGQGVREQYF. As DNA, the CDR3 is TGTGCCAGCAGCTTAGGAGGACAAGGGGTTCGCGAGCAGTACTTC.